These 28 T cell receptor beta chains came from one sample sequenced in a study of cytomegalovirus exposure and HLA in healthy donors. Primers included in the PCR were 60 Vbeta and 13 Jbeta primers. Profiled with immunoSEQ multiplex PCR; TCRdb holds only in-frame clones, not every one. The data contain 100,000 to 150,000 clones, around 72% of them singletons. The source material was PBMCs. Every receptor here comes from a woman aged 40 to 49 in good health and CMV-seronegative.

This clone has a single count. This sequence joins TRBV6-8 and TRBJ1-5; 9 positions agree with TRBD1. The trim removed 5 bases at V and 6 bases at J, leaving 8 bases unmatched. The germline V gene encodes CDR1 MNHGY and CDR2 SAAAGT. The CDR3 spans 15 residues. The DNA for the CDR3 is TGTGCCAGCAGTACTGGGACAGGGTGTAGTCAGCCCCAGCATTTT. Translating it yields CASSTGTGCSQPQHF.

The chain is built from TRBV2 and TRBJ2-5; a possible D gene is TRBD1 (6 bases). The CDR3 runs 15 residues. Trimming removed 7 bases at V and 2 bases at J, with 17 bases between. Per the germline V gene, CDR1 is SNHLY and CDR2 is FYNNEI. CDR3 sequence (DNA): TGTGCCAGCACCCGGCGAGGGGGAGAACAAGAGACCCAGTACTTC. Translated: CASTRRGGEQETQYF.

The gene calls are TRBV18 and TRBJ1-3; tentatively, D is TRBD1 (5 bases). The CDR3 spans 15 residues. Germline CDR1 reads KGHSH; CDR2 reads LQKENI. V lost 6 bases, J lost 4 bases, and 16 bases lay in between. The CDR3, as DNA: TGTGCCAGCTCGCCCATTCAGGGTTCCGGAAACACCATATATTTT. Translation gives CASSPIQGSGNTIYF.

The V and J genes are TRBV28 and TRBJ2-3; TRBD2 matches 11 bases. The CDR3 totals 18 residues. Germline V CDR1 and CDR2: MDHEN, SYDVKM. Germline trimming cut 2 bases from V and 3 bases from J; bases unmatched to any gene: 10. The CDR3 coding sequence is TGTGCCAGCAGTTTAATTCTGACACTAGCGGGAGCTACAGATACGCAGTATTTT. It translates to CASSLILTLAGATDTQYF.

The genes are TRBV11-1 and TRBJ2-5; 10 positions agree with TRBD2. There are 18 residues in the CDR3. Germline V gene sequence: CDR1 SGHAT, CDR2 FQDESV (reference sequence). With V trimmed by 1 base and J by 4 bases, 12 bases remained unmatched. The CDR3 sequence is CASSLESASGSGGETQYF. CDR3 DNA: TGTGCCAGCAGCTTAGAATCTGCTAGCGGGAGTGGAGGAGAGACCCAGTACTTC.

The chain recombines TRBV27 with TRBJ2-7; TRBD2 might be the D (7 bases). V was clipped by 6 bases and J by 2 bases, with 17 bases between them. The CDR3 sequence is 15 residues long. CDR1 MNHEY and CDR2 SMNVEV come from the germline V gene (reference sequence). The CDR3 sequence: CASRGKGGGPYEQYF. The CDR3 bases are TGTGCCAGCAGAGGTAAGGGAGGGGGACCCTACGAGCAGTACTTC.

This clone turned up a few times. V and J are TRBV30 and TRBJ1-1; 10 bases align to TRBD1. The ends lost 3 bases at V and 3 bases at J; junction bases unmatched: 7. CDR1 and CDR2 from the germline V gene are GTSNPN and SVGIG (reference sequence). The CDR3 is 15 residues long. CDR3 sequence (DNA): TGTGCCTGGAGCGCCGGGACAGGGGTTGACACTGAAGCTTTCTTT. It yields the protein CAWSAGTGVDTEAFF.

Only one count was recorded for this clone. V and J are TRBV10-2 and TRBJ2-7; 7 positions agree with TRBD2. This CDR3 is 15 amino acids long. V was clipped by 3 bases and J by 0 bases; unmatched bases: 5. Germline CDR1 is WSHSY and CDR2 is SAAADI. The CDR3 spells CASSDLGRVSYEQYF. CDR3 DNA sequence: TGCGCCAGCAGTGATCTAGGGAGGGTCTCCTACGAGCAGTACTTC.

The rearrangement uses TRBV5-1 and TRBJ2-7; 7 positions match TRBD1. V lost 2 bases to trimming and J lost 2 bases; unmatched junction nucleotides: 4. Per the germline V gene, CDR1 is SGHRS and CDR2 is YFSETQ. The length of the CDR3 is 14 residues. Here the CDR3 reads CASSFSGTAYEQYF. The CDR3, as DNA: TGCGCCAGCAGCTTTTCCGGGACAGCCTACGAGCAGTACTTC. The full variable domain, with the rest looked up from reference TRBV5-1 and TRBJ2-7, is KAGVTQTPRYLIKTRGQQVTLSCSPISGHRSVSWYQQTPGQGLQFLFEYFSETQRNKGNFPGRFSGRQFSNSRSEMNVSTLELGDSALYLCASSFSGTAYEQYFGPGTRLTVT.

The J gene is TRBJ2-1, the V gene TRBV27, with 7 bases fitting TRBD1. CDR3 length equals 14 residues. CDR1 is MNHEY and CDR2 is SMNVEV in the germline V gene (reference sequence). With 3 bases clipped from V and 3 bases from J, the junction kept 2 bases outside the gene matches. The DNA for the CDR3 is TGTGCCAGCAGTTTGGCAGGGGGCTACAATGAGCAGTTCTTC. Its protein is CASSLAGGYNEQFF.

Only one count was recorded for this clone. The chain joins TRBV28 to TRBJ2-3; 12 positions match TRBD2. The trim removed 4 bases at V and 3 bases at J, leaving 5 bases unmatched. This CDR3 comprises 16 residues. The V gene's germline CDR1 is MDHEN and CDR2 SYDVKM. DNA for the CDR3: TGTGCCAGCAGTTCCGGACTAGCGGGGCATACAGATACGCAGTATTTT. This codes for CASSSGLAGHTDTQYF.

The count of this clone is one. The chain combines TRBV4-1 with TRBJ2-6; possibly TRBD2 for D (5 bases). CDR3 length equals 17 residues. Germline CDR1 and CDR2: MGHRA and YSYEKL. V gave up 0 bases and J gave up 0 bases, with 9 bases separating them. CDR3 residues: CASSQDEGRSGANVLTF. Here the CDR3 DNA reads TGCGCCAGCAGCCAAGACGAGGGCCGCTCTGGGGCCAACGTCCTGACTTTC.

V gene TRBV5-1 combines with J gene TRBJ2-1, with 7 bases aligning to TRBD2. The germline CDR1 and CDR2 sequences are SGHRS and YFSETQ. The CDR3 sequence is 15 residues long. V lost 5 bases, J lost 8 bases, and 13 bases stayed unmatched. DNA of the CDR3: TGCGCCAGCAGGAGGGAGGGTTGGTCCAGTGATGAGCAGTTCTTC. The encoded protein is CASRREGWSSDEQFF. The whole variable domain, filled in from reference TRBV5-1 and TRBJ2-1, reads KAGVTQTPRYLIKTRGQQVTLSCSPISGHRSVSWYQQTPGQGLQFLFEYFSETQRNKGNFPGRFSGRQFSNSRSEMNVSTLELGDSALYLCASRREGWSSDEQFFGPGTRLTVL.

This rearrangement joins TRBV28 to TRBJ2-7; TRBD2 might be the D (5 bases). The CDR3 spans 15 residues. Trimming took 6 bases from V and 3 from J, leaving 18 bases between them. CDR1 MDHEN and CDR2 SYDVKM come from the germline V gene. CDR3 DNA: TGTGCCAGCAGCTCCCCGTCGGACGGGAACTACGAGCAGTACTTC. Amino acids: CASSSPSDGNYEQYF.

The chain links TRBV7-3 to TRBJ2-2; no definite D call. The V end lost 6 bases, the J end lost 0 bases, and 5 bases lay between the germline ends. In germline, CDR1 is SGHTA, CDR2 FQGTGA. The CDR3 consists of 13 residues. The CDR3 spells CASSMSNTGELFF. CDR3 DNA: TGTGCCAGCAGTATGTCGAACACCGGGGAGCTGTTTTTT.

The chain recombines TRBV18 with TRBJ1-2; D not resolved. The germline V gene encodes CDR1 KGHSH and CDR2 LQKENI. The CDR3 loop spans 13 amino acids. V was cut by 2 bases and J by 6 bases, with 10 bases left in between. The CDR3: CASSPGQRDGYTF. CDR3 nucleotides: TGTGCCAGCTCACCAGGGCAGAGGGATGGCTACACCTTC.

A single count supports this clone. This chain links TRBV2 with TRBJ2-3, with D possibly being TRBD2 (5 bases). Trimming shortened V by 6 bases and J by 1 base, and 11 bases separated the two germline ends. CDR1 is SNHLY and CDR2 is FYNNEI in the germline V gene. The CDR3 spans 14 residues. The CDR3 spells CASSKGGRTDTQYF. The CDR3 DNA is TGTGCCAGCAGCAAAGGCGGGCGCACAGATACGCAGTATTTT. Full variable domain (missing parts from reference TRBV2 and TRBJ2-3): EPEVTQTPSHQVTQMGQEVILRCVPISNHLYFYWYRQILGQKVEFLVSFYNNEISEKSEIFDDQFSVERPDGSNFTLKIRSTKLEDSAMYFCASSKGGRTDTQYFGPGTRLTVL.

This chain uses TRBV6-6 with TRBJ2-7; possibly TRBD1 for D (5 bases). This CDR3 contains 12 residues. Germline CDR1 and CDR2: MNHNY and SVGAGI (reference sequence). With 6 bases removed from V and 2 bases from J, the gap between germline ends came to 8 bases. DNA for the CDR3: TGTGCCAGCAGCCCAGGGACCTACGAGCAGTACTTC. Translating it yields CASSPGTYEQYF.

The chain joins TRBV9 to TRBJ1-2; 8 bases line up with TRBD1. Germline loops: CDR1 SGDLS, CDR2 YYNGEE. The CDR3 is 15 amino acids. The ends lost 3 bases at V and 4 bases at J; junction bases unmatched: 8. The CDR3 is CASSAVGQAPYGYTF. CDR3 bases: TGTGCCAGCAGCGCAGTGGGACAGGCGCCCTATGGCTACACCTTC.

V and J are TRBV28 and TRBJ1-5; 7 bases fit TRBD1. CDR1 MDHEN and CDR2 SYDVKM come from the germline V gene. Germline trimming cut 5 bases from V and 2 bases from J; bases unmatched to any gene: 6. CDR3 length equals 15 residues. The CDR3 DNA follows: TGTGCCAGCAGTGGGGGACAGTTGGGCAATCAGCCCCAGCATTTT. Translation gives CASSGGQLGNQPQHF.

The chain carries TRBV5-1 and TRBJ2-7; tentatively, D is TRBD2 (6 bases). CDR1 SGHRS and CDR2 YFSETQ come from the germline V gene. This CDR3 has 12 amino acids. Trimming stripped 6 bases from V and 1 base from J, with 8 bases between. CDR3 region: CASTGTSYEQYF. CDR3 nucleotide sequence: TGCGCCAGCACCGGGACTTCCTACGAGCAGTACTTC.

The J gene is TRBJ1-2, the V gene TRBV9; maybe TRBD1 (6 bases). The length of the CDR3 is 14 residues. From germline, CDR1 is SGDLS and CDR2 YYNGEE. The germline V and J ends were trimmed by 0 bases and 7 bases, with 13 bases remaining between them. As DNA, the CDR3 is TGTGCCAGCAGCGTAGTAAGGGAAGGGGGTGGCTACACCTTC. Translation gives CASSVVREGGGYTF.

The CDR3 bases are TGTGCCAGCAGGCCCCCGGGACAGGGAAGCGGAGGCTACACCTTC. Translated, it gives CASRPPGQGSGGYTF. The J gene is TRBJ1-2, the V gene TRBV6-1, with 9 positions matching TRBD1. From germline, CDR1 is MNHNS and CDR2 SASEGT. The CDR3 extends over 15 amino acids. J lost 8 bases, V lost 6 bases, and 13 bases had no gene match.

V gene TRBV19 combines with J gene TRBJ2-7, with 8 bases aligning to TRBD2. Germline V gene sequence: CDR1 LNHDA, CDR2 SQIVND (reference sequence). The CDR3 length is 16 residues. The junction had 13 bases not matched to a gene; V was cut back by 5 bases and J by 4 bases. CDR3 sequence reads: CASSSGGEAGVYEQYF. The CDR3 DNA reads TGTGCCAGTAGTTCCGGGGGGGAAGCGGGAGTGTACGAGCAGTACTTC.

This clone was picked up a small number of times. This rearrangement joins TRBV29-1 to TRBJ1-2, with TRBD1 identical over 10 bases. Losses at the gene ends were 7 bases for V and 6 bases for J; bases not matched to a gene: 11. Germline loops: CDR1 SQVTM, CDR2 ANQGSEA. The CDR3 extends over 14 amino acids. CDR3 nucleotides: TGCAGCGCCGACGGGGGACAGGGGTTGGATGGCTACACCTTC. Its protein is CSADGGQGLDGYTF.

The rearrangement joins TRBV9 to TRBJ1-5; D perhaps matches TRBD1 (5 bases). This CDR3 is 15 amino acids long. V lost 0 bases, J lost 1 base, and 8 bases lay in between. Germline V lookup: CDR1 SGDLS, CDR2 YYNGEE. As DNA, the CDR3 is TGTGCCAGCAGCGTAGACGGGGGGAGCAATCAGCCCCAGCATTTT. Its protein is CASSVDGGSNQPQHF. Full variable domain (rest looked up from reference TRBV9 and TRBJ1-5): DSGVTQTPKHLITATGQRVTLRCSPRSGDLSVYWYQQSLDQGLQFLIQYYNGEERAKGNILERFSAQQFPDLHSELNLSSLELGDSALYFCASSVDGGSNQPQHFGDGTRLSIL.

V gene TRBV18 combines with J gene TRBJ1-2; D is perhaps TRBD1 (6 bases). The CDR3 has 15 amino acids. CDR1 is KGHSH and CDR2 is LQKENI in the germline V gene. The ends were cut back, 3 bases at V and 8 bases at J, with 19 bases in the middle. CDR3 sequence: CASSPNRVGRDGYTF. The CDR3 nucleotides are TGTGCCAGCTCACCTAACAGGGTAGGGCGCGACGGCTACACCTTC.

Here the CDR3 DNA reads TGTGCCAGCAGGCGGGATGTCTCCTACGAGCAGTACTTC. It translates to CASRRDVSYEQYF. This sequence joins TRBV6-1 and TRBJ2-7, with a weak D call TRBD2 (6 bases). This CDR3 region has 13 residues. The V gene's germline CDR1 is MNHNS and CDR2 SASEGT. Trimming shortened V by 6 bases and J by 0 bases, and 9 bases separated the two germline ends.